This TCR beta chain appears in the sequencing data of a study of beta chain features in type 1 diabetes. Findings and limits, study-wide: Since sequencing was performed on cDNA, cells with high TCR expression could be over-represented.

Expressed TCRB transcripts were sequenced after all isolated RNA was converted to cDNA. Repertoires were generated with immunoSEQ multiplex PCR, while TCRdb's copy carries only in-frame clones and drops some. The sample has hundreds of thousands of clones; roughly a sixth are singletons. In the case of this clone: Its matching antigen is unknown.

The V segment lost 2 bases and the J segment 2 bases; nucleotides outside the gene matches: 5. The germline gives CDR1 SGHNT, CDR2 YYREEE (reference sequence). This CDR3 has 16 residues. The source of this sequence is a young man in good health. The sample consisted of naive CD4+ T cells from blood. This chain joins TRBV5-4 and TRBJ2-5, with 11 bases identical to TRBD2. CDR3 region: CASSLLAGARQETQYF. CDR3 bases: TGTGCCAGCAGCTTACTAGCGGGAGCTCGACAAGAGACCCAGTACTTC. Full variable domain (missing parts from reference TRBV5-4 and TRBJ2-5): ETGVTQSPTHLIKTRGQQVTLRCSSQSGHNTVSWYQQALGQGPQFIFQYYREEENGRGNFPPRFSGLQFPNYSSELNVNALELDDSALYLCASSLLAGARQETQYFGPGTRLLVL.